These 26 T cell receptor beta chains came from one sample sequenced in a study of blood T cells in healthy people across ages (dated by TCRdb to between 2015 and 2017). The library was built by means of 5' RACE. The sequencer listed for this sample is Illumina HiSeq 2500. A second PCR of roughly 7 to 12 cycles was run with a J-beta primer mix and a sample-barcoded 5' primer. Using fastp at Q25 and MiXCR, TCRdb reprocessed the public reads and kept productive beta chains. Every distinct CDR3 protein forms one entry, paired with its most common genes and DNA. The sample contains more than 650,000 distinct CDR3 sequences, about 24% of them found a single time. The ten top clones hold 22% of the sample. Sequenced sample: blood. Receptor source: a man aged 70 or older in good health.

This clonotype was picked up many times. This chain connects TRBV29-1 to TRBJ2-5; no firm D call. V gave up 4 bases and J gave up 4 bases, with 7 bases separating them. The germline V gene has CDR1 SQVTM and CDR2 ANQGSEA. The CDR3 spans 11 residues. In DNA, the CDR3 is TGCAGCGTTGCCTCGGGAGAGACCCAGTACTTC. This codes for CSVASGETQYF.

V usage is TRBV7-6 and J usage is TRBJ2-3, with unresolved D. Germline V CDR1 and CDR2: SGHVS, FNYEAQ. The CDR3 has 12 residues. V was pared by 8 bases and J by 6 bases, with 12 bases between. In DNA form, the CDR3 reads TGTGCCAGCGCCCCAGTTTTGGATACGCAGTATTTT. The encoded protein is CASAPVLDTQYF.

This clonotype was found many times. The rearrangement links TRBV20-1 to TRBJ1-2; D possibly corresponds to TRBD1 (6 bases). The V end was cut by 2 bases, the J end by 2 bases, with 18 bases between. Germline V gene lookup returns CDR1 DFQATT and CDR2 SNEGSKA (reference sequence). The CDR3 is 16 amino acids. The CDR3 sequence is CSARQGQEMGNYGYTF. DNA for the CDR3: TGCAGTGCTAGACAGGGACAAGAGATGGGGAACTATGGCTACACCTTC.

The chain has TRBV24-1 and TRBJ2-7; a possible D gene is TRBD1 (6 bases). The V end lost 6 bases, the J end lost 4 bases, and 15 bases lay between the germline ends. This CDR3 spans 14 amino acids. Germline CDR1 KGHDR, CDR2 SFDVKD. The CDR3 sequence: CATSQGHPNYEQYF. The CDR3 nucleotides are TGTGCCACCAGTCAGGGACACCCAAATTACGAGCAGTACTTC.

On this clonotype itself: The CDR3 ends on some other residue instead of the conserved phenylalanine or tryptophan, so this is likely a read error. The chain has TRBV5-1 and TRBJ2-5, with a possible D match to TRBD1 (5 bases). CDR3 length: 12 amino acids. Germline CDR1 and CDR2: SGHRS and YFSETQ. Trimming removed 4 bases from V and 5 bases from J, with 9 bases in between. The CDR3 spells CASSVDIETQYS. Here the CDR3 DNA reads TGCGCCAGCAGCGTGGACATTGAGACCCAGTACTCC.

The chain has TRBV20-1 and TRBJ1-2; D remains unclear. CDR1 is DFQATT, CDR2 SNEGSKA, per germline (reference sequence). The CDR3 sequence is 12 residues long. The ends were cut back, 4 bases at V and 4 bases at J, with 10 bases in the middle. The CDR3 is CSAKGGSYGYTF. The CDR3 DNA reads TGCAGTGCTAAAGGTGGGAGCTATGGCTACACCTTC.

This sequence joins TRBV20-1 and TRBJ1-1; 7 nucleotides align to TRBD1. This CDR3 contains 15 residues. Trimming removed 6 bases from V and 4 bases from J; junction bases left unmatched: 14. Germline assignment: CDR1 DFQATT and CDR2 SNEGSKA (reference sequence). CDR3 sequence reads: CSAPRQGLGGTEAFF. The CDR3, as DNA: TGCAGTGCCCCTAGACAGGGCCTGGGGGGCACTGAAGCTTTCTTT.

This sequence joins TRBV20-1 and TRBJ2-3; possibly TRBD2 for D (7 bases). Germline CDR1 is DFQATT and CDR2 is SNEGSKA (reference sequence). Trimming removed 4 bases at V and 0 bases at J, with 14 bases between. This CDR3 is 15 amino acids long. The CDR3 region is CSANGGLLSTDTQYF. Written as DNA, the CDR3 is TGCAGTGCTAACGGGGGGCTTCTCAGCACAGATACGCAGTATTTT.

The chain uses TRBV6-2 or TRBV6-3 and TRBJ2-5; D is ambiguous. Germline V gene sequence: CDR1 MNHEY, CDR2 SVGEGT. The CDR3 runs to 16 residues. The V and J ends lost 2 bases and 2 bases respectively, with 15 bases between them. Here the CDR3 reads CASSYPSTSGQETQYF. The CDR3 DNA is TGTGCCAGCAGTTACCCATCGACCAGTGGGCAAGAGACCCAGTACTTC.

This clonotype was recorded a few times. The CDR3 is CASSQDGRYFKAFF. As DNA, the CDR3 is TGTGCCAGCAGCCAAGATGGGAGGTACTTTAAAGCTTTCTTT. The genes are TRBV14 and TRBJ1-1; no firm D call. CDR3 length: 14 amino acids. Per germline, CDR1 SGHDN and CDR2 FVKESK. The V and J ends lost 0 bases and 9 bases respectively, with 14 bases between them.

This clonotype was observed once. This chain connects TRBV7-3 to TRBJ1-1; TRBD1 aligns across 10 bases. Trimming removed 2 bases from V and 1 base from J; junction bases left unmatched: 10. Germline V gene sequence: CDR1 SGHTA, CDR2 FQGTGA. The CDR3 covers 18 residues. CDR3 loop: CASSLLPPGTGANTEAFF. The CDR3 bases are TGTGCCAGCAGCTTACTTCCCCCCGGGACAGGGGCGAACACTGAAGCTTTCTTT.

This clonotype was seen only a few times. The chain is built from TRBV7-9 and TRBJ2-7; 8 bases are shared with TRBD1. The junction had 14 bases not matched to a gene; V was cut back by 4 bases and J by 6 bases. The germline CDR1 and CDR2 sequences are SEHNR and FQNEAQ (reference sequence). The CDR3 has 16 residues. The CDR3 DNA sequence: TGTGCCAGCAGCTCCTCCCCGCAGGGGGCACGAGGCGAGCAGTACTTC. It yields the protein CASSSSPQGARGEQYF.

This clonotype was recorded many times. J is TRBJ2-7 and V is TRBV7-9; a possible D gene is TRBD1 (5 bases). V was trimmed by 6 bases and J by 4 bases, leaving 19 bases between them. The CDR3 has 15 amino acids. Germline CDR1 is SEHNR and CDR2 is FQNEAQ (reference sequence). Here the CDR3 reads CASSFGLRATYEQYF. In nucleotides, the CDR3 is TGTGCCAGCAGTTTTGGGCTCAGGGCTACGTACGAGCAGTACTTC.

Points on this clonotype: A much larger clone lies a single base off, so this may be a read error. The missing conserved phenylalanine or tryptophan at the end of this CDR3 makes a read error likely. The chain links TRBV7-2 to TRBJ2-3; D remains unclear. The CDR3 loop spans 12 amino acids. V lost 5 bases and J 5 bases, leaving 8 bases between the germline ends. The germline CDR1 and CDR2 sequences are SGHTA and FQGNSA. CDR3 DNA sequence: TGTGCCAGCAGCCCCAGGTTAGATACGCAGTATTCT. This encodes CASSPRLDTQYS.

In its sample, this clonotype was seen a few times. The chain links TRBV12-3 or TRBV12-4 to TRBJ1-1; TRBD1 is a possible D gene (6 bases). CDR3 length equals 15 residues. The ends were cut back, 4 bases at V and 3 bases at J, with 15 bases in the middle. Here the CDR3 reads CASSSRRGGDTEAFF. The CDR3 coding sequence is TGTGCCAGCAGTTCACGGCGAGGGGGTGACACTGAAGCTTTCTTT.

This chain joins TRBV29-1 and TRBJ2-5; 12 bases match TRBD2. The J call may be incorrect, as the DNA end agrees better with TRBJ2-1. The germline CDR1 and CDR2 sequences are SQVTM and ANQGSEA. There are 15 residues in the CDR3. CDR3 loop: CSPGLAGPFGDEQFF. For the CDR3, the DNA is TGCAGCCCCGGACTAGCGGGGCCCTTTGGGGATGAGCAGTTCTTC.

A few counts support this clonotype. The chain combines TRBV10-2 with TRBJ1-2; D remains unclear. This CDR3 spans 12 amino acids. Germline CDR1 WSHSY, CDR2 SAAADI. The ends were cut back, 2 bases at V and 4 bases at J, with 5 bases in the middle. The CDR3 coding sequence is TGCGCCAGCAGTGAGCGAAGCTATGGCTACACCTTC. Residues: CASSERSYGYTF.

The CDR3 reads CATSRGVAGGPYNEQFF. CDR3 nucleotides: TGTGCCACCAGCAGAGGAGTAGCGGGAGGACCCTACAATGAGCAGTTCTTC. The genes are TRBV15 and TRBJ2-1, with TRBD2 matching 10 bases. Germline V gene data show CDR1 as LNHNV and CDR2 as YYDKDF (reference sequence). J was trimmed by 2 bases and V by 1 base; bases with no gene match: 5. The CDR3 sequence is 17 residues long.

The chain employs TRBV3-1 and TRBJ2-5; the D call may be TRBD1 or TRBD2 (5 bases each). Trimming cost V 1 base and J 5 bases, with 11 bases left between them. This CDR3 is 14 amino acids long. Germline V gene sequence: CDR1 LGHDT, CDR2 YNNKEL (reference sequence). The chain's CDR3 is CASSQGPGRETQYF. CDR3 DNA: TGTGCCAGCAGCCAAGGTCCGGGGCGGGAGACCCAGTACTTC.

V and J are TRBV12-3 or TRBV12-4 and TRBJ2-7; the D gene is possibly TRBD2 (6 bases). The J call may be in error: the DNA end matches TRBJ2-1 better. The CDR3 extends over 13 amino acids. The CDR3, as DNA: TGTGCCAGCGTATTAGCGGCTTACAATGAGCAGTTCTTC. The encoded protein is CASVLAAYNEQFF.

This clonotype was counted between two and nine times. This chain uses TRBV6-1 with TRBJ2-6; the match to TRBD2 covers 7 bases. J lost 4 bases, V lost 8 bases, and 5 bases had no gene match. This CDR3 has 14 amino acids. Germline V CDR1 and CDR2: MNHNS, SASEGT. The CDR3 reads CASPLADGANVLTF. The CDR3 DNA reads TGTGCCAGCCCTCTAGCGGACGGGGCCAACGTCCTGACTTTC.

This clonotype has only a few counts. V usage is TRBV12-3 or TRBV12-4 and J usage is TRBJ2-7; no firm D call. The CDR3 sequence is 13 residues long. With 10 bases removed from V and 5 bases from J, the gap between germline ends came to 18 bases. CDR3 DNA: TGTGCCAACAGCCCAGGAGATTGGAACGAGCAGTACTTC. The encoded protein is CANSPGDWNEQYF.

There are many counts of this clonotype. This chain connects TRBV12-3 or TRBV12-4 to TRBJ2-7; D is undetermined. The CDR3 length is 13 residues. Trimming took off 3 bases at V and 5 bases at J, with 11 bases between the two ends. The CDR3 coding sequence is TGTGCCAGCAGTTTTGAAACAGTAGACGAGCAGTACTTC. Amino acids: CASSFETVDEQYF.

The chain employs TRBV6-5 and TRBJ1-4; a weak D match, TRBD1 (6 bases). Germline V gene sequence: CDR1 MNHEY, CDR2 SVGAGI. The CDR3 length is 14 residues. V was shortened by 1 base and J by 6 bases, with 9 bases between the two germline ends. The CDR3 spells CASSYYNRDEKLFF. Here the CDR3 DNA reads TGTGCCAGCAGTTACTATAACAGGGATGAAAAACTGTTTTTT.

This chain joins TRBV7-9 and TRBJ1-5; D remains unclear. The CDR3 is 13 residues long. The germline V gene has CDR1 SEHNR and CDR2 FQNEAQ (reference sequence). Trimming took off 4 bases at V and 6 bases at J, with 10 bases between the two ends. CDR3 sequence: CASSSGPGQPQHF. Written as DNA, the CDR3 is TGTGCCAGCAGCTCCGGGCCTGGTCAGCCCCAGCATTTT. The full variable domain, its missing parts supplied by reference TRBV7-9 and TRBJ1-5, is DTGVSQNPRHKITKRGQNVTFRCDPISEHNRLYWYRQTLGQGPEFLTYFQNEAQLEKSRLLSDRFSAERPKGSFSTLEIQRTEQGDSAMYLCASSSGPGQPQHFGDGTRLSIL.

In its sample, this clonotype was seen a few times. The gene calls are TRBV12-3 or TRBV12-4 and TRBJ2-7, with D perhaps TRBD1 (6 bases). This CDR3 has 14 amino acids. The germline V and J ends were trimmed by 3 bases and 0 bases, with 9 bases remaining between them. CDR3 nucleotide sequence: TGTGCCAGCAGTTTGGGGGCCAGCTCCTACGAGCAGTACGTC. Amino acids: CASSLGASSYEQYV.